This TCR beta chain was retrieved from a study of blood T cells in healthy people across ages. Per the germline V gene, CDR1 is SGHTA and CDR2 is FQGNSA. Trimming pared 5 bases from V and 13 bases from J, leaving 18 bases between. CDR3 size: 13 residues. Sample-barcoded 5' priming and a J-beta primer mix drove a second PCR of roughly 6 to 12 cycles. In TCRdb, the 5' RACE reads were re-called with MiXCR into one record per CDR3 protein. The sample holds 1.5 million to 2 million distinct CDR3 sequences; about 49% are singletons and the top ten take less than 2.5%. This TCR was sampled from a woman aged 40 to 50 in good health. Sequenced sample: blood. The chain uses TRBV7-2 and TRBJ2-1; D may be TRBD1 or TRBD2 (7 bases each). As DNA, the CDR3 is TGTGCCAGCAGCAGACAGGGAGGGGAGACCCAGTTCTTC. Translating gives CASSRQGGETQFF.